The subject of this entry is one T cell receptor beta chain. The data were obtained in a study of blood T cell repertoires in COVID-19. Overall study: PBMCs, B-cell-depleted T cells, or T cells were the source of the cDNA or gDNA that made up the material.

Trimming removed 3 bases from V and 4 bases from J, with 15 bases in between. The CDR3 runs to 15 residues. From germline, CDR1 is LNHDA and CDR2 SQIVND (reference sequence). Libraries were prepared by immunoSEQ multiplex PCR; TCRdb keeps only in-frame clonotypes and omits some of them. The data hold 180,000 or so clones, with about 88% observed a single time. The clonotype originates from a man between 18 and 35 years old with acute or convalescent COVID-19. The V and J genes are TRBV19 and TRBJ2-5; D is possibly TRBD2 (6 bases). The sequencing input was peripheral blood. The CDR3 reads CASSILRGDPETQYF. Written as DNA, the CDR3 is TGTGCCAGTAGTATTTTGCGGGGCGATCCAGAGACCCAGTACTTC. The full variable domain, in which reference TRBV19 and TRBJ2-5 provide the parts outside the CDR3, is DGGITQSPKYLFRKEGQNVTLSCEQNLNHDAMYWYRQDPGQGLRLIYYSQIVNDFQKGDIAEGYSVSREKKESFPLTVTSAQKNPTAFYLCASSILRGDPETQYFGPGTRLLVL.